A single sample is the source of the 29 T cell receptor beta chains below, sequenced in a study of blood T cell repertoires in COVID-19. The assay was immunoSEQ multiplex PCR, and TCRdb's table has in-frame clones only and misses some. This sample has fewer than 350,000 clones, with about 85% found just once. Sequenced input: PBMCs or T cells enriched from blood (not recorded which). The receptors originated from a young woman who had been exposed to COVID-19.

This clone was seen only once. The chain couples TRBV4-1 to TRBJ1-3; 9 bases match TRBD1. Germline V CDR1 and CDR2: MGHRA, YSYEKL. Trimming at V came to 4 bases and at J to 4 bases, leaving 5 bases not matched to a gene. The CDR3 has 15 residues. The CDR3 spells CASSLNTGGGNTIYF. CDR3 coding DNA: TGCGCCAGCAGCCTCAACACAGGGGGCGGAAACACCATATATTTT.

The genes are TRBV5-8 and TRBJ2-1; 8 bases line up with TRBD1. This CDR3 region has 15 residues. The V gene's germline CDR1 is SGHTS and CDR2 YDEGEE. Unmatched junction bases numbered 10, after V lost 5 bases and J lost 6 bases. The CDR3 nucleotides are TGTGCCAGCAGGATACAAAAAACAGGGGGCAATGAGCAGTTCTTC. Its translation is CASRIQKTGGNEQFF.

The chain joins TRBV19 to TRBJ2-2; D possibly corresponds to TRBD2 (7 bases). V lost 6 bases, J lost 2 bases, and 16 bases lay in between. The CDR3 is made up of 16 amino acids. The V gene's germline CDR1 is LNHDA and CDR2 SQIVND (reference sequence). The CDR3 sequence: CASSTGGGANTGELFF. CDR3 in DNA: TGTGCCAGTAGCACTGGGGGGGGCGCAAACACCGGGGAGCTGTTTTTT.

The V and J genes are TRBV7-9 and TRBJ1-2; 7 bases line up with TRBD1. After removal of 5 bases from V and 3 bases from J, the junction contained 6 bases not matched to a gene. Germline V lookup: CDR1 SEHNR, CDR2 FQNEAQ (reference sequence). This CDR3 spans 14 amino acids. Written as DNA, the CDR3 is TGTGCCAGCAGCCTGGGACAGCCTCACTATGGCTACACCTTC. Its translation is CASSLGQPHYGYTF.

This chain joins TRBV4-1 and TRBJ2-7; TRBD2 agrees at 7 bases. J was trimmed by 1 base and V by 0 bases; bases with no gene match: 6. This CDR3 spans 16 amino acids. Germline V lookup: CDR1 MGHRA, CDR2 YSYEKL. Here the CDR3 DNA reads TGCGCCAGCAGCCAAGAAGGTCTAGCGGCGTCCTACGAGCAGTACTTC. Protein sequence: CASSQEGLAASYEQYF.

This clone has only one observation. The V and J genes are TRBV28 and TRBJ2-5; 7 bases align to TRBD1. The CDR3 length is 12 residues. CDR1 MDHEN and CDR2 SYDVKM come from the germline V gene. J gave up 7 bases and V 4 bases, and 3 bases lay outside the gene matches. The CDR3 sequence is CASSSRQGTQYF. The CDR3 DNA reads TGTGCCAGCAGTTCACGACAGGGGACCCAGTACTTC.

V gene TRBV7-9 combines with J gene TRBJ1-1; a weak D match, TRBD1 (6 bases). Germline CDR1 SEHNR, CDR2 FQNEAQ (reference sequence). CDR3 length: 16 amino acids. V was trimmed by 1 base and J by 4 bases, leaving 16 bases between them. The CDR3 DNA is TGTGCCAGCAGCTTAGGCCCTACAGGGCCAGGCACTGAAGCTTTCTTT. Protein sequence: CASSLGPTGPGTEAFF.

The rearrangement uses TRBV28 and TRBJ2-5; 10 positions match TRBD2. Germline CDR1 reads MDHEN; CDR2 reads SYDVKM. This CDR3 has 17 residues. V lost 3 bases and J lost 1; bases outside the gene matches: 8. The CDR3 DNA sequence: TGTGCCAGCAGTTTGGGGAGTAGCGGGAGGTCCCAAGAGACCCAGTACTTC. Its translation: CASSLGSSGRSQETQYF.

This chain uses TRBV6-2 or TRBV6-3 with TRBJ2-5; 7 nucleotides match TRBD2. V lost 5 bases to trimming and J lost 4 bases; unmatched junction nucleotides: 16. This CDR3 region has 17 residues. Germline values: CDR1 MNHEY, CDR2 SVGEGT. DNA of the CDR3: TGTGCCAGCAGTGCTCCTCAATGGGCGGGAGTAGGAGAGACCCAGTACTTC. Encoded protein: CASSAPQWAGVGETQYF.

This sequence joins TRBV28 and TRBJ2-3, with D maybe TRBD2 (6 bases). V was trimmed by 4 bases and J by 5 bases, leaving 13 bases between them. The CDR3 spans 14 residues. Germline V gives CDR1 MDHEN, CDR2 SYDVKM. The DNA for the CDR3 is TGTGCCAGCAGTTATGTTCTGGGGGGAGATACGCAGTATTTT. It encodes CASSYVLGGDTQYF.

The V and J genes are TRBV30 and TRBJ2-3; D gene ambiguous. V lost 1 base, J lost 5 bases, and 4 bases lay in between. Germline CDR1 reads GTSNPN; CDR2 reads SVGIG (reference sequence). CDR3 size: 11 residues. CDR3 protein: CAWSGRDTQYF. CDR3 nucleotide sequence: TGTGCCTGGAGTGGTAGAGATACGCAGTATTTT.

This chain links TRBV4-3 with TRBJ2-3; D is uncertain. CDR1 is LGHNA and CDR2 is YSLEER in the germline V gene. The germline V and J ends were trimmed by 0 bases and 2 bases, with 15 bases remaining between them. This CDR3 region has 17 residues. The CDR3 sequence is CASSQDHGVAHTDTQYF. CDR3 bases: TGCGCCAGCAGCCAAGATCACGGAGTGGCACACACAGATACGCAGTATTTT.

DNA for the CDR3: TGTGCCAGCAGCGTCGAAGCGATCTCCTACAATGAGCAGTTCTTC. Translation: CASSVEAISYNEQFF. This chain uses TRBV9 with TRBJ2-1; D is undetermined. Per the germline V gene, CDR1 is SGDLS and CDR2 is YYNGEE. V shed 2 bases and J shed 0 bases, with 9 bases lying between them. The CDR3 contains 15 residues.

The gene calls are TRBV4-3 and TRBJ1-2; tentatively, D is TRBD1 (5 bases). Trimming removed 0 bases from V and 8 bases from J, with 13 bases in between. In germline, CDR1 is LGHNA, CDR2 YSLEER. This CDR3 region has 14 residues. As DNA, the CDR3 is TGCGCCAGCAGCCAAGATTATGCAGGGAAGGGCTACACCTTC. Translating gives CASSQDYAGKGYTF.

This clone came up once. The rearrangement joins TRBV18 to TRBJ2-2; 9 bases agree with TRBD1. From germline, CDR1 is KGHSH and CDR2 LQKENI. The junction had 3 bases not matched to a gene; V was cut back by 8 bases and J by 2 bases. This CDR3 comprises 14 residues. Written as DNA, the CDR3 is TGTGCCAGCAAGGGACAGGGAAACACCGGGGAGCTGTTTTTT. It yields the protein CASKGQGNTGELFF.

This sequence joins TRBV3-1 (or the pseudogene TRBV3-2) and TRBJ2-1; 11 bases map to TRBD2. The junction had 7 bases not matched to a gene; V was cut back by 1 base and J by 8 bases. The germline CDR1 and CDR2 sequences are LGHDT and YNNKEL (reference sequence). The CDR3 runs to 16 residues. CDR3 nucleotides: TGTGCCAGCAGCCAAGGTGTACTAGCGGGAGCCTATGAGCAGTTCTTC. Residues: CASSQGVLAGAYEQFF.

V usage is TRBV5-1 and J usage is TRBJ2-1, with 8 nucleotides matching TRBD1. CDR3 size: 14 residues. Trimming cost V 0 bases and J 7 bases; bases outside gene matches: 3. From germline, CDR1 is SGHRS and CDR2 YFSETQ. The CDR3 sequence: CASSLAGQANEQFF. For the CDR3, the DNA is TGCGCCAGCAGCTTGGCGGGACAGGCGAATGAGCAGTTCTTC.

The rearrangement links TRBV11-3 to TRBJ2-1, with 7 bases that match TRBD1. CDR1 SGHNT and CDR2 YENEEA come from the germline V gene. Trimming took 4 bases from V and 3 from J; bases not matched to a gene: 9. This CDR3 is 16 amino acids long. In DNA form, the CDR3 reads TGTGCCAGCAGCTCAAACACAGGGGCCGACTACAATGAGCAGTTCTTC. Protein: CASSSNTGADYNEQFF.

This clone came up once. The CDR3 DNA is TGTGCCAGTAGTATAGAGTGGACAGGGGGAGTTACCTATGAGCAGTTCTTC. Amino acids: CASSIEWTGGVTYEQFF. The chain links TRBV19 to TRBJ2-1; 10 nucleotides align to TRBD1. The germline V gene encodes CDR1 LNHDA and CDR2 SQIVND (reference sequence). The CDR3 length is 17 residues. The V and J ends lost 0 bases and 8 bases, in that order; junction bases with no gene match: 10.

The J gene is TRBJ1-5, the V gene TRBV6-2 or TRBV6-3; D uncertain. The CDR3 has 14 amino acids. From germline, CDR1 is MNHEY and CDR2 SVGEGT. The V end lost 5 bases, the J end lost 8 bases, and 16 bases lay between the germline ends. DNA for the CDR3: TGTGCCAGCAGTCGACTATCAGGTAGTGAGCCCCAGCATTTT. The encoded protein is CASSRLSGSEPQHF.

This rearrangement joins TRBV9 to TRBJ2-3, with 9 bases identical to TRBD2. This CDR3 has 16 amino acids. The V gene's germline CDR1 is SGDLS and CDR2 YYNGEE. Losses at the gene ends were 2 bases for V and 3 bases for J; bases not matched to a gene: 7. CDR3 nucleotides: TGTGCCAGCAGCGTCACAACTAGCGGGCGGACAGATACGCAGTATTTT. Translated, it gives CASSVTTSGRTDTQYF.

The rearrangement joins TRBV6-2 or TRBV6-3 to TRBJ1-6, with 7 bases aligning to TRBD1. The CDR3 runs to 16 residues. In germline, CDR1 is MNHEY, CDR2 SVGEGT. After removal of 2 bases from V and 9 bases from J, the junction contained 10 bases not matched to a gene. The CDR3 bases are TGTGCCAGCAGTTACGAGGGGGCGTCTAAGGTTTCACCCCTCCACTTT. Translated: CASSYEGASKVSPLHF.

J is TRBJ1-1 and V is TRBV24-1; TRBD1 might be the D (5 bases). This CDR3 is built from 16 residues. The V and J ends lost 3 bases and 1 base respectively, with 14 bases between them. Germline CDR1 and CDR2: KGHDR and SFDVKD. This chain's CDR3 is CATSDLERQGNTEAFF. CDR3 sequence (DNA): TGTGCCACCAGTGATCTGGAACGGCAGGGGAACACTGAAGCTTTCTTT.

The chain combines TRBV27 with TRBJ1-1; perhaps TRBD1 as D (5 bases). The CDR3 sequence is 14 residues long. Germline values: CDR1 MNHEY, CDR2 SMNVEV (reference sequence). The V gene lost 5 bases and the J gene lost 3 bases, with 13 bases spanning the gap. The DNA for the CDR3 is TGTGCCAGCAGTAATGGACACCGTGACACTGAAGCTTTCTTT. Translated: CASSNGHRDTEAFF.

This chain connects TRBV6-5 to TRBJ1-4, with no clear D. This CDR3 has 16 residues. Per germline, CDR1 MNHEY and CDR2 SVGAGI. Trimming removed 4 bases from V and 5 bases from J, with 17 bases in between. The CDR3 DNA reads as TGTGCCAGCAGTTCAAATCCCCAAACGAGGAATGAAAAACTGTTTTTT. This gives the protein CASSSNPQTRNEKLFF.

CDR3 sequence reads: CASSVDRDQPQHF. DNA for the CDR3: TGTGCCAGCAGTGTTGACAGGGATCAGCCCCAGCATTTT. This chain links TRBV6-4 with TRBJ1-5; 7 bases fit TRBD1. Per the germline V gene, CDR1 is MRHNA and CDR2 is SNTAGT. The CDR3 is made up of 13 amino acids. V lost 4 bases, J lost 5 bases, and 2 bases stayed unmatched.

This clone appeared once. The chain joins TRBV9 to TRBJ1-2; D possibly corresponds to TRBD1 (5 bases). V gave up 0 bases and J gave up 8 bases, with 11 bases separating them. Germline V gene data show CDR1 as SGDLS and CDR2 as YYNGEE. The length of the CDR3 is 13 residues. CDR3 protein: CASSVAGNPGYTF. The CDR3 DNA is TGTGCCAGCAGCGTAGCAGGGAATCCGGGCTACACCTTC.

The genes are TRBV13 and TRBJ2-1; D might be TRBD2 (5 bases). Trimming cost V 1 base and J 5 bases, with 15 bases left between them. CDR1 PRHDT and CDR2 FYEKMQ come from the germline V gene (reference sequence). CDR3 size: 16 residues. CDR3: CASSLEMAGDHNEQFF. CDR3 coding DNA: TGTGCCAGCAGCTTAGAAATGGCCGGGGATCACAATGAGCAGTTCTTC.

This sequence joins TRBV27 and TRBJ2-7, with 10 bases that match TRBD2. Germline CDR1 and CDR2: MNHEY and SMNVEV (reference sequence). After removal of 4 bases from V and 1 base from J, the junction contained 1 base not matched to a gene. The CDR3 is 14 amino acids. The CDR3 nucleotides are TGTGCCAGCAGTTCACTAGCGGGGTCCTACGAGCAGTACTTC. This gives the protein CASSSLAGSYEQYF.